The 18 T cell receptor beta chains listed next were all sequenced from one sample in a study of CD8+ T cells in alopecia areata. Treatment indicated: oral pan-JAK inhibitor, 5-10 mg twice daily. The authors extracted RNA and reverse transcribed it into cDNA as the sequencing template. Data came from immunoSEQ multiplex PCR; TCRdb stores just in-frame clones and leaves some out. This sample has 98,000 or so clones, with about 58% found just once. The specimen was CD8+ T cells sorted from blood, collected at week 4, from a patient treated with tofacitinib. The source is a human donor with alopecia areata.

V usage is TRBV13 and J usage is TRBJ2-5, with D maybe TRBD2 (6 bases). Germline V gene sequence: CDR1 PRHDT, CDR2 FYEKMQ (reference sequence). The V end was cut by 3 bases, the J end by 4 bases, with 18 bases between. The CDR3 consists of 16 residues. The CDR3 nucleotides read TGTGCCAGCAGCTTCCGCGGCGGGGTTAAAGGAGAGACCCAGTACTTC. Protein sequence: CASSFRGGVKGETQYF. The variable domain in full, completed from reference TRBV13 and TRBJ2-5, reads AAGVIQSPRHLIKEKRETATLKCYPIPRHDTVYWYQQGPGQDPQFLISFYEKMQSDKGSIPDRFSAQQFSDYHSELNMSSLELGDSALYFCASSFRGGVKGETQYFGPGTRLLVL.

This clone was seen a handful of times. The V gene is TRBV7-2, the J gene TRBJ2-5; 7 nucleotides match TRBD2. The DNA end lines up better with TRBJ2-4; the J call may be wrong. This CDR3 is built from 14 residues. Per germline, CDR1 SGHTA and CDR2 FQGNSA. CDR3 sequence (DNA): TGTGCCAGCACCCCCGATCCGGGGGGAAACATTCAGTACTTC. Amino acids: CASTPDPGGNIQYF.

V usage is TRBV19 and J usage is TRBJ2-1, with 9 bases identical to TRBD2. V trimming: 7 bases; J trimming: 6 bases; junction bases outside the gene matches: 13. The CDR3 extends over 16 amino acids. The germline V gene encodes CDR1 LNHDA and CDR2 SQIVND (reference sequence). CDR3: CASIGPARGGLNEQFF. The CDR3 coding sequence is TGTGCCAGTATTGGGCCGGCGCGGGGGGGCCTCAATGAGCAGTTCTTC.

This clone occurred a few times. V gene TRBV4-3 combines with J gene TRBJ2-5; D possibly matches TRBD1 or TRBD2 (6 bases each). CDR3 length: 16 residues. V gave up 5 bases and J gave up 9 bases, with 25 bases separating them. The germline CDR1 and CDR2 sequences are LGHNA and YSLEER. CDR3 coding DNA: TGCGCCAGCAGCGCCGGAAGAGGGGGGTCAAAAGCGGCCCAGTACTTC. This codes for CASSAGRGGSKAAQYF.

The chain combines TRBV6-5 with TRBJ2-7; TRBD1 is a possible D gene (5 bases). This CDR3 is built from 14 residues. V was trimmed by 0 bases and J by 1 base, leaving 7 bases between them. CDR1 MNHEY and CDR2 SVGAGI come from the germline V gene. The CDR3 nucleotides read TGTGCCAGCAGTTACTCGGGGCCTTCCTACGAGCAGTACTTC. Translated: CASSYSGPSYEQYF.

This clone appeared a few times. CDR3 bases: TGCAGCGTGTGGTGGGGAGGGGGCTACACCTTC. Translating gives CSVWWGGGYTF. The V and J genes are TRBV29-1 and TRBJ1-2; unclear D gene. V lost 6 bases and J lost 8, with 13 bases in between. The CDR3 length is 11 residues. Germline values: CDR1 SQVTM, CDR2 ANQGSEA.

This clone was seen a handful of times. V gene TRBV9 combines with J gene TRBJ1-4; D possibly corresponds to TRBD1 (5 bases). The germline V gene has CDR1 SGDLS and CDR2 YYNGEE. CDR3 length equals 15 residues. The V and J ends lost 3 bases and 12 bases respectively, with 21 bases between them. The CDR3 sequence: CASSEDGGGGNELFF. Written as DNA, the CDR3 is TGTGCCAGCAGCGAAGACGGTGGCGGGGGGAATGAACTGTTTTTT.

The gene calls are TRBV5-6 and TRBJ1-5; perhaps TRBD1 as D (6 bases). The CDR3 is 15 amino acids. V was cut by 3 bases and J by 4 bases, with 14 bases left in between. Germline assignment: CDR1 SGHDT and CDR2 YYEEEE. CDR3 in amino acids: CASSYRDNPNQPQHF. Here the CDR3 DNA reads TGTGCCAGCAGCTATAGGGACAACCCAAATCAGCCCCAGCATTTT. The full variable domain, rest sourced from reference TRBV5-6 and TRBJ1-5, is DAGVTQSPTHLIKTRGQQVTLRCSPKSGHDTVSWYQQALGQGPQFIFQYYEEEERQRGNFPDRFSGHQFPNYSSELNVNALLLGDSALYLCASSYRDNPNQPQHFGDGTRLSIL.

This clone was seen only a few times. V and J are TRBV14 and TRBJ1-2; no definite D call. Germline V gene sequence: CDR1 SGHDN, CDR2 FVKESK. The CDR3 consists of 16 residues. The ends were cut back, 1 base at V and 0 bases at J, with 12 bases in the middle. In nucleotides, the CDR3 is TGTGCCAGCAGCCAAGGGTCAAGGATTACTAACTATGGCTACACCTTC. This sequence encodes CASSQGSRITNYGYTF. The complete variable domain, with remaining parts taken from reference TRBV14 and TRBJ1-2, reads EAGVTQFPSHSVIEKGQTVTLRCDPISGHDNLYWYRRVMGKEIKFLLHFVKESKQDESGMPNNRFLAERTGGTYSTLKVQPAELEDSGVYFCASSQGSRITNYGYTFGSGTRLTVV.

V is TRBV21-1 and J is TRBJ1-4; the listed D gene, TRBD1, was not tested against the DNA. TRBV21-1 is an annotated pseudogene. The CDR3 is made up of 11 amino acids. In DNA, the CDR3 is TGTGCCAGCAGCAAAGGGGCGGGACAGGGTTTT. This codes for CASSKGAGQGF.

The chain links TRBV9 to TRBJ2-7, with D hard to call. Between the trimmed V and J ends, which lost 0 bases and 0 bases, there was a span of 7 bases. Germline CDR1 SGDLS, CDR2 YYNGEE. The length of the CDR3 is 14 residues. The CDR3 loop reads CASSVGKHSYEQYF. The CDR3 nucleotides read TGTGCCAGCAGCGTAGGGAAGCACTCCTACGAGCAGTACTTC.

This clone was recorded a few times. The chain uses TRBV30 and TRBJ2-3; D perhaps matches TRBD1 (5 bases). V dropped 3 bases and J dropped 4 bases, with 14 bases sitting between them. Germline assignment: CDR1 GTSNPN and CDR2 SVGIG (reference sequence). There are 14 residues in the CDR3. As DNA, the CDR3 is TGTGCCTGGAGCCCCGGCATAGGGGCAGATACGCAGTATTTT. Encoded protein: CAWSPGIGADTQYF.

This clone was counted between two and nine times. The chain combines TRBV7-7 with TRBJ1-2; possible D gene TRBD1, 5 bases. Trimming took off 6 bases at V and 7 bases at J, with 15 bases between the two ends. The CDR3 sequence is 13 residues long. Germline CDR1 SSHAT, CDR2 FNYEAQ (reference sequence). DNA of the CDR3: TGTGCCAGCAGTGATATTGGGGGGTTTGGCTACACCTTC. This codes for CASSDIGGFGYTF.

The rearrangement uses TRBV28 and TRBJ2-1; TRBD2 aligns across 15 bases. Trimming cost V 4 bases and J 9 bases; bases outside gene matches: 4. In germline, CDR1 is MDHEN, CDR2 SYDVKM. CDR3 length: 15 residues. The CDR3 bases are TGTGCCAGCAGTTGGACTAGCGGGAGGGCTGGTGAGCAGTTCTTC. Translating gives CASSWTSGRAGEQFF.

This chain links TRBV4-3 with TRBJ2-7, with 7 nucleotides matching TRBD1. Germline assignment: CDR1 LGHNA and CDR2 YSLEER. The CDR3 has 15 residues. After removal of 1 base from V and 3 bases from J, the junction contained 6 bases not matched to a gene. The CDR3 here is CASSQGQGESYEQYF. DNA of the CDR3: TGCGCCAGCAGCCAAGGACAGGGAGAAAGCTACGAGCAGTACTTC.

The chain carries TRBV27 and TRBJ2-1; 11 bases are a match to TRBD2. Germline V lookup: CDR1 MNHEY, CDR2 SMNVEV (reference sequence). V gave up 0 bases and J gave up 7 bases; unmatched junction bases: 2. The CDR3 totals 15 residues. The CDR3 bases are TGTGCCAGCAGTTTATCGGTAGCGGGAGGGAATGAGCAGTTCTTC. Its translation is CASSLSVAGGNEQFF.

The chain couples TRBV29-1 to TRBJ2-7, with D perhaps matching TRBD1 (5 bases). Germline assignment: CDR1 SQVTM and CDR2 ANQGSEA. Trimming shortened V by 5 bases and J by 0 bases, and 14 bases separated the two germline ends. There are 14 residues in the CDR3. CDR3 protein: CSVSPETVSYEQYF. CDR3 DNA sequence: TGCAGCGTTTCGCCGGAGACAGTCTCCTACGAGCAGTACTTC.

V is TRBV7-3 and J is TRBJ2-3; D call uncertain. The CDR3 extends over 15 amino acids. V lost 1 base to trimming and J lost 5 bases, with 13 bases between them. The V gene's germline CDR1 is SGHTA and CDR2 FQGTGA. The CDR3 here is CASSLSVGSIDTQYF. The CDR3 nucleotides are TGTGCCAGCAGCTTAAGTGTAGGGTCAATAGATACGCAGTATTTT.